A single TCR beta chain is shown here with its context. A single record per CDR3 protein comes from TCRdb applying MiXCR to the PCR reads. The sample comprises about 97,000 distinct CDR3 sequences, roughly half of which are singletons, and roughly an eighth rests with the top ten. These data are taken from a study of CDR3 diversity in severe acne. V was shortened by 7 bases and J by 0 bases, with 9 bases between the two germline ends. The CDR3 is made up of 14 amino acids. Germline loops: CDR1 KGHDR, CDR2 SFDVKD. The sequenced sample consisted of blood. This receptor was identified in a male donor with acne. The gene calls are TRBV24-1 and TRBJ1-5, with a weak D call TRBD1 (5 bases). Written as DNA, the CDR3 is TGTGCCACCAGGGCAGGGCATAGCAATCAGCCCCAGCATTTT. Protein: CATRAGHSNQPQHF.